These 22 T cell receptor beta chains originate from one sample sequenced in a study of blood T cell repertoires in COVID-19. Data came from immunoSEQ multiplex PCR; TCRdb stores just in-frame clones and leaves some out. In the table there are around 270,000 clones, under 85% of which are singletons. Specimen: peripheral blood. The receptors stem from a human donor with COVID-19, enrolled during active disease. The donor label of this sample is uncertain.

The rearrangement joins TRBV7-2 to TRBJ2-3; D perhaps matches TRBD2 (6 bases). The germline V gene encodes CDR1 SGHTA and CDR2 FQGNSA. Trimming shortened V by 1 base and J by 0 bases, and 8 bases separated the two germline ends. This CDR3 contains 15 residues. The CDR3 DNA reads as TGTGCCAGCAGCTTAGATAGCGGCAGCACAGATACGCAGTATTTT. It encodes CASSLDSGSTDTQYF. The variable domain in full, completed from reference TRBV7-2 and TRBJ2-3, reads GAGVSQSPSNKVTEKGKDVELRCDPISGHTALYWYRQSLGQGLEFLIYFQGNSAPDKSGLPSDRFSAERTGGSVSTLTIQRTQQEDSAVYLCASSLDSGSTDTQYFGPGTRLTVL.

The chain carries TRBV28 and TRBJ1-1; D gene unclear. The germline V and J ends were trimmed by 7 bases and 1 base, with 10 bases remaining between them. CDR3 size: 13 residues. Germline assignment: CDR1 MDHEN and CDR2 SYDVKM. In nucleotides, the CDR3 is TGTGCCAGCACCCCCCCCAGGAACACTGAAGCTTTCTTT. Its translation: CASTPPRNTEAFF.

The chain uses TRBV3-1 (or the pseudogene TRBV3-2) and TRBJ1-2, with D perhaps TRBD1 (6 bases). The germline gives CDR1 LGHDT, CDR2 YNNKEL (reference sequence). V was trimmed by 1 base and J by 7 bases, leaving 13 bases between them. The CDR3 totals 14 residues. CDR3 loop: CASSQVPQGGGYTF. The CDR3 coding sequence is TGTGCCAGCAGCCAAGTTCCACAGGGCGGTGGCTACACCTTC.

The table lists this clone with a few counts. CDR3 bases: TGTGCCAGCAGTTTACTTGGAGCTAACTATGGCTACACCTTC. Its protein is CASSLLGANYGYTF. This chain connects TRBV28 to TRBJ1-2; no firm D call. CDR3 length: 14 amino acids. The germline V gene has CDR1 MDHEN and CDR2 SYDVKM. V was shortened by 2 bases and J by 0 bases, with 7 bases between the two germline ends.

V and J are TRBV19 and TRBJ1-6; TRBD1 matches at 8 bases. The CDR3 length is 16 residues. Germline CDR1 reads LNHDA; CDR2 reads SQIVND (reference sequence). Losses at the gene ends were 5 bases for V and 3 bases for J; bases not matched to a gene: 6. The CDR3 is CASSAATGVYNSPLHF. CDR3 sequence (DNA): TGTGCCAGTAGTGCGGCGACAGGGGTCTATAATTCACCCCTCCACTTT. The full variable domain, rest sourced from reference TRBV19 and TRBJ1-6, is DGGITQSPKYLFRKEGQNVTLSCEQNLNHDAMYWYRQDPGQGLRLIYYSQIVNDFQKGDIAEGYSVSREKKESFPLTVTSAQKNPTAFYLCASSAATGVYNSPLHFGNGTRLTVT.

This chain uses TRBV19 with TRBJ1-5; 7 bases fit TRBD1. J was trimmed by 6 bases and V by 7 bases; bases with no gene match: 6. This CDR3 has 13 amino acids. Germline CDR1 and CDR2: LNHDA and SQIVND (reference sequence). DNA of the CDR3: TGTGCCAGTACTCAAACAGGGGCTCAGCCCCAGCATTTT. It specifies CASTQTGAQPQHF.

The chain carries TRBV3-1 (or the pseudogene TRBV3-2) and TRBJ1-4, with 8 bases lining up with TRBD1. Germline assignment: CDR1 LGHDT and CDR2 YNNKEL (reference sequence). Trimming cost V 4 bases and J 0 bases; bases outside gene matches: 7. This CDR3 comprises 17 residues. As DNA, the CDR3 is TGTGCCAGCAGCCCACAGGGGGGGAAAGCAACTAATGAAAAACTGTTTTTT. It specifies CASSPQGGKATNEKLFF.

The chain recombines TRBV5-1 with TRBJ1-1; 9 bases line up with TRBD1. This CDR3 is built from 15 residues. Looked up from germline, CDR1 is SGHRS and CDR2 is YFSETQ. The V segment lost 0 bases and the J segment 2 bases; nucleotides outside the gene matches: 2. The DNA for the CDR3 is TGCGCCAGCAGCTTGGGGACAGGGGCCAACACTGAAGCTTTCTTT. Protein sequence: CASSLGTGANTEAFF. Full variable domain (outside the CDR3, taken from reference TRBV5-1 and TRBJ1-1): KAGVTQTPRYLIKTRGQQVTLSCSPISGHRSVSWYQQTPGQGLQFLFEYFSETQRNKGNFPGRFSGRQFSNSRSEMNVSTLELGDSALYLCASSLGTGANTEAFFGQGTRLTVV.

The CDR3 bases are TGCGCCAGCAGCCAAGCGGGAGGCGGCCAAGAGACCCAGTACTTC. It yields the protein CASSQAGGGQETQYF. This sequence joins TRBV4-3 and TRBJ2-5, with TRBD2 matching 7 bases. Germline loops: CDR1 LGHNA, CDR2 YSLEER. This CDR3 region has 15 residues. V was clipped by 1 base and J by 1 base; unmatched bases: 3.

The chain is built from TRBV5-1 and TRBJ1-1; tentative D call: TRBD1 (5 bases). This CDR3 comprises 16 residues. The V end lost 2 bases, the J end lost 6 bases, and 20 bases lay between the germline ends. Germline V gives CDR1 SGHRS, CDR2 YFSETQ. CDR3 bases: TGCGCCAGCAGCTTCCAGGGAGGGGCGGTTTACGCTGAAGCTTTCTTT. This codes for CASSFQGGAVYAEAFF.

The gene calls are TRBV9 and TRBJ1-4, with 9 positions matching TRBD1. This CDR3 is 13 amino acids long. The V gene's germline CDR1 is SGDLS and CDR2 YYNGEE. V lost 4 bases and J lost 6; bases outside the gene matches: 1. The CDR3 DNA reads as TGTGCCAGCAGCCGGGACAGGGATGAAAAACTGTTTTTT. Encoded protein: CASSRDRDEKLFF. Using reference TRBV9 and TRBJ1-4 for the parts outside the CDR3, the full variable domain is DSGVTQTPKHLITATGQRVTLRCSPRSGDLSVYWYQQSLDQGLQFLIQYYNGEERAKGNILERFSAQQFPDLHSELNLSSLELGDSALYFCASSRDRDEKLFFGSGTQLSVL.

The rearrangement joins TRBV4-1 to TRBJ1-2; 11 bases align to TRBD1. Germline CDR1 MGHRA, CDR2 YSYEKL. The junction had 7 bases not matched to a gene; V was cut back by 3 bases and J by 4 bases. The CDR3 loop spans 16 amino acids. CDR3 residues: CASSHPSGTGGYGYTF. The DNA of the CDR3 is TGCGCCAGCAGCCATCCCTCCGGGACAGGGGGCTATGGCTACACCTTC.

The gene calls are TRBV3-1 (or the pseudogene TRBV3-2) and TRBJ1-1; TRBD1 might be the D (6 bases). Trimming stripped 3 bases from V and 4 bases from J, with 9 bases between. Germline loops: CDR1 LGHDT, CDR2 YNNKEL (reference sequence). There are 13 residues in the CDR3. The CDR3 sequence: CASSQLGGTEAFF. The CDR3 DNA follows: TGTGCCAGCAGCCAGCTAGGGGGCACTGAAGCTTTCTTT.

The sample holds a few counts of this clone. The sample contains more than one DNA sequence encoding this CDR3. V and J are TRBV3-1 (or the pseudogene TRBV3-2) and TRBJ2-7; no firm D call. Trimming took off 1 base at V and 7 bases at J, with 14 bases between the two ends. Germline loops: CDR1 LGHDT, CDR2 YNNKEL (reference sequence). The CDR3 runs 14 residues. DNA of the CDR3: TGTGCCAGCAGCCAAGTTGCAGGTTTAGGAGAGCAGTACTTC. It translates to CASSQVAGLGEQYF.

The chain uses TRBV28 and TRBJ1-5; 9 bases are a match to TRBD1. This CDR3 region has 15 residues. CDR1 is MDHEN and CDR2 is SYDVKM in the germline V gene. J was trimmed by 0 bases and V by 6 bases; bases with no gene match: 3. The CDR3 nucleotides read TGTGCCAGCAGGGGGACAGGGAATAGCAATCAGCCCCAGCATTTT. It is translated as CASRGTGNSNQPQHF.

This sequence joins TRBV6-5 and TRBJ1-1; 7 nucleotides agree with TRBD1. Germline CDR1 reads MNHEY; CDR2 reads SVGAGI. The CDR3 length is 14 residues. J gave up 4 bases and V 3 bases, and 5 bases lay outside the gene matches. The CDR3 spells CASSYDQGVTEAFF. In DNA form, the CDR3 reads TGTGCCAGCAGTTATGATCAGGGGGTCACTGAAGCTTTCTTT.

The chain combines TRBV5-4 with TRBJ1-2; TRBD1 matches 7 bases. The germline gives CDR1 SGHNT, CDR2 YYREEE (reference sequence). The CDR3 consists of 14 residues. Trimming at V came to 0 bases and at J to 4 bases, leaving 3 bases not matched to a gene. For the CDR3, the DNA is TGTGCCAGCAGCTTGGCCCGGGACAGCTATGGCTACACCTTC. As protein: CASSLARDSYGYTF.

The chain uses TRBV9 and TRBJ2-7, with TRBD2 matching 8 bases. CDR1 and CDR2 (germline): SGDLS, YYNGEE. Losses at the gene ends were 1 base for V and 1 base for J; bases not matched to a gene: 4. The CDR3 runs to 15 residues. The CDR3 bases are TGTGCCAGCAGCGTAAGGAGCGGGAGTTCCTACGAGCAGTACTTC. Amino acid sequence: CASSVRSGSSYEQYF. Supplemented by reference TRBV9 and TRBJ2-7, the full variable domain reads DSGVTQTPKHLITATGQRVTLRCSPRSGDLSVYWYQQSLDQGLQFLIQYYNGEERAKGNILERFSAQQFPDLHSELNLSSLELGDSALYFCASSVRSGSSYEQYFGPGTRLTVT.

The chain recombines TRBV30 with TRBJ2-3, with 7 nucleotides matching TRBD2. This CDR3 contains 12 residues. Germline-derived CDR1 and CDR2 are GTSNPN and SVGIG (reference sequence). Unmatched junction bases numbered 3, after V lost 2 bases and J lost 7 bases. The CDR3 loop is CAWSMGTNTQYF. In DNA form, the CDR3 reads TGTGCCTGGAGTATGGGGACTAATACGCAGTATTTT. Full variable domain (rest looked up from reference TRBV30 and TRBJ2-3): SQTIHQWPATLVQPVGSPLSLECTVEGTSNPNLYWYRQAAGRGLQLLFYSVGIGQISSEVPQNLSASRPQDRQFILSSKKLLLSDSGFYLCAWSMGTNTQYFGPGTRLTVL.

The chain links TRBV7-2 to TRBJ2-1; D unresolved. The germline V and J ends were trimmed by 5 bases and 2 bases, with 13 bases remaining between them. Per germline, CDR1 SGHTA and CDR2 FQGNSA. There are 15 residues in the CDR3. In DNA form, the CDR3 reads TGTGCCAGCAGCCCTAGGAATCCGGCCTACAATGAGCAGTTCTTC. The encoded protein is CASSPRNPAYNEQFF.

The genes are TRBV27 and TRBJ1-4, with D maybe TRBD1 (5 bases). The ends were cut back, 0 bases at V and 3 bases at J, with 11 bases in the middle. Germline V gene sequence: CDR1 MNHEY, CDR2 SMNVEV (reference sequence). The CDR3 has 16 amino acids. CDR3 sequence: CASSLSGALANEKLFF. Written as DNA, the CDR3 is TGTGCCAGCAGTTTATCAGGGGCTCTTGCTAATGAAAAACTGTTTTTT.

The chain uses TRBV7-3 and TRBJ2-1, with 11 bases matching TRBD2. Per germline, CDR1 SGHTA and CDR2 FQGTGA. V shed 5 bases and J 8 bases; nucleotides not matched to a gene: 11. This CDR3 has 16 amino acids. CDR3 sequence reads: CASSHILAGVPHEQFF. The CDR3 nucleotides are TGTGCCAGCAGCCACATACTAGCGGGAGTACCGCATGAGCAGTTCTTC.